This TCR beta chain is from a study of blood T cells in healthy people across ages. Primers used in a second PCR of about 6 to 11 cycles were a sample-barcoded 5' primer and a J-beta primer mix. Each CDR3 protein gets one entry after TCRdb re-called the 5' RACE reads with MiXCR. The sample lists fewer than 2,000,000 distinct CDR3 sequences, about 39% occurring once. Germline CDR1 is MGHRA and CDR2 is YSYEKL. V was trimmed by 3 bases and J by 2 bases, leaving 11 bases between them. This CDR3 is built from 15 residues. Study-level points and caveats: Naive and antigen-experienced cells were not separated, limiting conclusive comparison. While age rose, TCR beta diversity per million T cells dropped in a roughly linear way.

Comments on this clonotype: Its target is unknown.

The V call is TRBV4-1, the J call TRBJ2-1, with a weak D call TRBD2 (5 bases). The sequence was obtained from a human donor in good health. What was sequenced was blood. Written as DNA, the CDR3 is TGCGCCAGCAGCCACCCTGGACTCACCTACAATGAGCAGTTCTTC. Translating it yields CASSHPGLTYNEQFF.